This TCR beta chain was recovered during a study of vaccination effects on CD4 cells after COVID-19. Study overall: The cohort was immunized with two doses of either the BNT162b2 or mRNA-1273 vaccine. Convalescent patient samples, from a couple of individuals, date to 16 days and one week before vaccination.

From germline, CDR1 is SQVTM and CDR2 ANQGSEA. The CDR3 is made up of 13 amino acids. V was trimmed by 8 bases and J by 5 bases, leaving 17 bases between them. CD4+ T cells were isolated after less than 13 days of culture. In its sample, this clone was seen a few times. What it recognizes is unknown. TCRdb keeps only in-frame clones here, not all; method: immunoSEQ multiplex PCR. Here the sample spans 45,000 or so clones, around 70% being singletons. This TCR derives from a human donor who had a prior SARS-CoV-2 infection. This rearrangement joins TRBV29-1 to TRBJ2-3; TRBD1 might be the D (5 bases). Sequencing was performed on CD4+ T cells from PBMCs cultured without peptide, taken before COVID-19 vaccination. The CDR3 bases are TGCAGCACGAAAGGGGTTTTAGGAGATACGCAGTATTTT. Its protein is CSTKGVLGDTQYF.